This TCR beta chain was retrieved from a study of siplizumab effects on memory and regulatory T cells. Findings of the study overall: A small minority of alloreactive clones were mapped to unstimulated subsets. Alloreactive sequences tracing back to unstimulated CD4+ memory cells fell significantly with siplizumab.

Only one count was recorded for this clone. Its antigen is as yet unknown. CDR1 MRHNA and CDR2 SNTAGT come from the germline V gene. V dropped 6 bases and J dropped 0 bases, with 17 bases sitting between them. This CDR3 has 16 amino acids. Sequencing used immunoSEQ multiplex PCR; TCRdb keeps in-frame clones, though not all of them. Of 85,000 to 130,000 clones listed, roughly nine tenths are singletons. The origin of this receptor is a human donor in good health. The sample consisted of Tregs sorted from blood. J is TRBJ1-1 and V is TRBV6-4; no reliable D call. This chain's CDR3 is CASRPQGSEMNTEAFF. The CDR3 DNA sequence: TGTGCCAGCAGGCCCCAAGGGTCGGAAATGAACACTGAAGCTTTCTTT.